The T cell receptor (beta chain) under discussion was sequenced for a study of T cell responses to AZD1222 COVID-19 vaccine (dated by TCRdb to the early 2020s). Describing the broader study: A total of 230 to 250 trial participants underwent TCR sequencing, of whom 207 received two doses of AZD1222 and 26 received two doses of the MenACWY control vaccine. Trial participants were enrolled by age into subgroups of 18-55, 56-69 and 70-plus years, and 148, 28 and 57 TCR-sequenced participants, respectively, were included in these subgroups.

The CDR3 regions of human TCRbeta chains were subjected to immunosequencing. The paper's data handling went like this. TCRs in the repertoires were compared against a reference library of SARS-CoV-2-specific TCRs that had been generated with the MIRA antigen-specificity platform. Breadth was defined as the fraction of unique TCRs that were SARS-CoV-2-associated, and depth was defined as the fraction of total T cells that were SARS-CoV-2-associated. Using the MIRA data, each spike-specific TCR was assigned both to the spike region to which the TCR was reactive and to a CD4 or CD8 class. Log10-transformed breadth and depth values were compared by one-way ANOVA with Sidak's multiple comparisons tests. TCRdb mirrors the immuneACCESS table, restricted to in-frame sequences. Some clones are absent from its copies; in checked studies, under half trace to an unresolved V gene, and the reason for the others is unknown. The DNA gave D and trimming, while V, J and clone size come from that table. In all, the sample holds about 46,000 clones, and over 85% of those were seen once. The ten largest make up about 1.1% of the sample.

Overall study outcomes, separate from this receptor: Reportedly, almost half of the unique spike-specific TCRs recognized epitopes lying outside the regions that are mutated in the B.1.351 and B.1.1.7 variants. Participants were mostly white British and included more females than males, and it was suggested by the authors that clonal diversity may have been underestimated. Because no day 14 peak-response samples were available, the repertoires could be characterized only after the peak T cell response. After two AZD1222 doses, spike-specific TCR breadth and depth were significantly higher than at day 0 and than in MenACWY recipients. Only five to seven AZD1222 recipients were SARS-CoV-2 seropositive at baseline, limiting conclusions about previously exposed vaccinees. The 56-69-year group was small, and its depth increase did not reach significance, likely because of low power. The vaccine-associated CD4 TCRs covered the entire spike protein, and the dominant responses fell in regions 160-218 and 743-854.

CDR1 is given as SGHNT and CDR2 as YENEEA, both from the germline V gene. The CDR3 starts with the cysteine, ends with the phenylalanine, and has 13 residues. Here the CDR3 DNA is all that survives: 39 bases in frame from base 1. V loses 9 bases at its end and J loses 0 bases; junction bases beyond the gene matches: 5. Turning to this clone: Its binding antigen is unknown. Per-base qualities were not stored, and no clone one base away is much larger.

The time point label, read with the paper, signifies: about 28 days (+/-7) after the second vaccine dose. AZD1222 recipients with second doses at about 4 weeks or about 12 weeks were pooled, because spike-specific TCR depth and breadth did not differ between schedules. Vaccinee samples came from UK trials COV001 and COV002, including a single-blind randomized controlled phase 2/3 trial of AZD1222 (ChAdOx1 nCoV-19) in healthy adults. For TCRbeta chain sequencing, PBMC samples were collected from trial participants at day 0 and at day 28 after the second dose. The sequence is built from TRBV11-3 and TRBJ2-7; TRBD2 fits 7 bases in the junction. The sample here was peripheral blood, taken 28 days after the second AZD1222 dose. This receptor was identified in an adult who received the AZD1222 COVID-19 vaccine. CDR3 reads: CARNRGSSYEQYF. The nucleotide sequence is TGTGCCAGAAACCGCGGGAGCTCCTACGAGCAGTACTTC.